Below, 30 T cell receptor beta chains from the same sample are listed, as sequenced in a study of T cell changes during pregnancy in multiple sclerosis. Libraries were prepared by immunoSEQ multiplex PCR; TCRdb keeps only in-frame clonotypes and omits some of them. Of 40,000 to 50,000 clones in the sample, about 94% are singletons; the top ten hold around 4.7%. The input for sequencing was CD8+ T cells from peripheral blood mononuclear cells, taken in the first trimester of pregnancy. The receptors shown here come from a female donor with multiple sclerosis, enrolled in a pregnancy study.

This clone was detected only once. The chain carries TRBV4-1 and TRBJ1-1; D is possibly TRBD1 (5 bases). Germline loops: CDR1 MGHRA, CDR2 YSYEKL. Trimming took 8 bases from V and 4 from J, leaving 8 bases between them. The CDR3 is 11 residues long. In nucleotides, the CDR3 is TGCGCCAGCCACGGGGGCACTGAAGCTTTCTTT. Translated, it gives CASHGGTEAFF.

The chain joins TRBV4-3 to TRBJ2-1, with 10 bases lining up with TRBD2. CDR1 is LGHNA, CDR2 YSLEER, per germline. This CDR3 contains 17 residues. With 1 base clipped from V and 8 bases from J, the junction kept 11 bases outside the gene matches. DNA for the CDR3: TGCGCCAGCAGCCAAGTACTCAGCGGGGGGGCCTTGGATGAGCAGTTCTTC. Its translation is CASSQVLSGGALDEQFF.

The genes are TRBV12-5 and TRBJ2-7; TRBD2 agrees at 9 bases. Germline V gene sequence: CDR1 LGHNT, CDR2 FRNRAP. The trim removed 0 bases at V and 6 bases at J, leaving 6 bases unmatched. This CDR3 region has 15 residues. The CDR3 loop reads CASGLVIAGDSEQYF. The CDR3 coding sequence is TGTGCTAGTGGTTTGGTAATAGCGGGGGATAGCGAGCAGTACTTC.

This clone was counted only a few times. The genes are TRBV6-4 and TRBJ2-1; tentatively, D is TRBD1 (6 bases). CDR1 is MRHNA, CDR2 SNTAGT, per germline. CDR3 length equals 15 residues. V dropped 2 bases and J dropped 5 bases, with 13 bases sitting between them. The CDR3 protein is CASSDGPGDHNEQFF. DNA for the CDR3: TGTGCCAGCAGTGACGGGCCAGGGGACCACAATGAGCAGTTCTTC.

The J gene is TRBJ2-2, the V gene TRBV13; weak D call: TRBD2 (6 bases). The ends were cut back, 0 bases at V and 2 bases at J, with 13 bases in the middle. The germline V gene encodes CDR1 PRHDT and CDR2 FYEKMQ (reference sequence). The CDR3 spans 17 residues. The CDR3 coding sequence is TGTGCCAGCAGCTTAGGCCTGGAGGGGCTTAACACCGGGGAGCTGTTTTTT. It is translated as CASSLGLEGLNTGELFF.

Only a few counts were recorded for this clone. The V call is TRBV28, the J call TRBJ1-5; TRBD1 matches 10 bases. The germline V gene has CDR1 MDHEN and CDR2 SYDVKM. This CDR3 spans 15 amino acids. With 3 bases clipped from V and 6 bases from J, the junction kept 5 bases outside the gene matches. As DNA, the CDR3 is TGTGCCAGCAGTTTGGGGACAGGGGATACTCAGCCCCAGCATTTT. Its translation is CASSLGTGDTQPQHF. The full variable domain, rest sourced from reference TRBV28 and TRBJ1-5, is DVKVTQSSRYLVKRTGEKVFLECVQDMDHENMFWYRQDPGLGLRLIYFSYDVKMKEKGDIPEGYSVSREKKERFSLILESASTNQTSMYLCASSLGTGDTQPQHFGDGTRLSIL.

In this sample, this clone turned up once. The chain recombines TRBV27 with TRBJ2-1; D call uncertain. Germline-derived CDR1 and CDR2 are MNHEY and SMNVEV (reference sequence). The CDR3 length is 15 residues. The V end was cut by 3 bases, the J end by 0 bases, with 9 bases between. CDR3 nucleotide sequence: TGTGCCAGCAGTTTTAGCCACCCCTCCTACAATGAGCAGTTCTTC. Amino acids: CASSFSHPSYNEQFF.

The chain employs TRBV5-1 and TRBJ2-5; 8 nucleotides match TRBD1. Unmatched junction bases numbered 7, after V lost 0 bases and J lost 3 bases. The CDR3 is made up of 16 amino acids. Germline values: CDR1 SGHRS, CDR2 YFSETQ. CDR3 in DNA: TGCGCCAGCAGCTTGGCCATTGACAGGGGAAAAGAGACCCAGTACTTC. It encodes CASSLAIDRGKETQYF.

The genes are TRBV6-5 and TRBJ2-1; 9 bases map to TRBD1. Germline CDR1 and CDR2: MNHEY and SVGAGI. The CDR3 loop spans 14 amino acids. V lost 6 bases, J lost 14 bases, and 14 bases stayed unmatched. CDR3 DNA: TGTGCCAGCAGCGAGGTGACAGGGGGGCTCTTAGAGTTCTTC. Translating it yields CASSEVTGGLLEFF.

On this clone itself: This CDR3 is missing its conserved last phenylalanine or tryptophan, likely due to a read error. It is unclear where the CDR3 begins or ends on the DNA, so no DNA is shown, and the CDR3 is as TCRdb lists it. The chain uses TRBV7-9 and TRBJ2-3; the D segment call TRBD2 is taken from the table without a DNA check. Per the germline V gene, CDR1 is SEHNR and CDR2 is FQNEAQ (reference sequence). The CDR3 length is 11 residues, termini included. This chain's CDR3 is CASSPPTAVLN.

This CDR3 is CSVVAGRFSNEQFF. The CDR3 DNA sequence: TGCAGCGTAGTAGCGGGAAGGTTTAGCAATGAGCAGTTCTTC. This rearrangement joins TRBV29-1 to TRBJ2-1; 8 nucleotides line up with TRBD2. V gave up 6 bases and J gave up 6 bases; unmatched junction bases: 10. This CDR3 contains 14 residues. Germline assignment: CDR1 SQVTM and CDR2 ANQGSEA.

The chain combines TRBV19 with TRBJ1-5; weak D call: TRBD1 (6 bases). V lost 7 bases, J lost 0 bases, and 10 bases lay in between. From germline, CDR1 is LNHDA and CDR2 SQIVND (reference sequence). This CDR3 contains 14 residues. Here the CDR3 DNA reads TGTGCCAGTACAGGGGAACGTAGCAATCAGCCCCAGCATTTT. It specifies CASTGERSNQPQHF.

The V gene is TRBV7-6, the J gene TRBJ1-2; TRBD1 matches at 10 bases. The CDR3 is made up of 18 amino acids. Trimming removed 2 bases from V and 2 bases from J; junction bases left unmatched: 11. The germline CDR1 and CDR2 sequences are SGHVS and FNYEAQ. CDR3 in DNA: TGTGCCAGCAGCTTATGGGGGGCCGGGACAGGGGTCAACTATGGCTACACCTTC. Translating it yields CASSLWGAGTGVNYGYTF.

V is TRBV6-1 and J is TRBJ2-7; 8 positions match TRBD1. Trimming cost V 7 bases and J 3 bases; bases outside gene matches: 8. Looked up from germline, CDR1 is MNHNS and CDR2 is SASEGT. This CDR3 spans 14 amino acids. The CDR3 coding sequence is TGTGCCAGCACCAGACAGGGGATACGCTACGAGCAGTACTTC. This sequence encodes CASTRQGIRYEQYF.

This clone is deemed medium-sized (0.01 to 0.1%). The chain combines TRBV7-9 with TRBJ2-1, with TRBD2 matching 12 bases. Germline V CDR1 and CDR2: SEHNR, FQNEAQ (reference sequence). The CDR3 runs to 15 residues. V lost 5 bases to trimming and J lost 2 bases; unmatched junction nucleotides: 1. CDR3 DNA: TGTGCCAGCAGCCCTAGCGGGAGGGCCTACAATGAGCAGTTCTTC. It is translated as CASSPSGRAYNEQFF.

The chain combines TRBV2 with TRBJ1-5; the D gene is possibly TRBD1 (5 bases). Between the trimmed V and J ends, which lost 1 base and 6 bases, there was a span of 7 bases. CDR3 size: 13 residues. Germline assignment: CDR1 SNHLY and CDR2 FYNNEI. The DNA for the CDR3 is TGTGCCAGCAGTGAAGGGGGCGGTCAGCCCCAGCATTTT. It encodes CASSEGGGQPQHF.

The V and J genes are TRBV14 and TRBJ2-2, with TRBD1 as a possible D gene (6 bases). The CDR3 has 14 amino acids. Between the trimmed V and J ends, which lost 1 base and 4 bases, there was a span of 7 bases. Per the germline V gene, CDR1 is SGHDN and CDR2 is FVKESK. CDR3: CASSQATGTGELFF. CDR3 nucleotide sequence: TGTGCCAGCAGCCAAGCGACAGGCACCGGGGAGCTGTTTTTT.

The chain combines TRBV28 with TRBJ2-7; 9 bases agree with TRBD2. Germline V CDR1 and CDR2: MDHEN, SYDVKM. The CDR3 covers 16 residues. V lost 3 bases to trimming and J lost 5 bases; unmatched junction nucleotides: 11. CDR3 sequence: CASSFLAGAGSDEQYF. CDR3 bases: TGTGCCAGCAGTTTTTTAGCGGGAGCTGGGTCGGACGAGCAGTACTTC. Drawing the rest from reference TRBV28 and TRBJ2-7, the complete variable domain is DVKVTQSSRYLVKRTGEKVFLECVQDMDHENMFWYRQDPGLGLRLIYFSYDVKMKEKGDIPEGYSVSREKKERFSLILESASTNQTSMYLCASSFLAGAGSDEQYFGPGTRLTVT.

The CDR3 DNA reads as TGCGCCAGCAGCCAAGATTCCTGGACAGGCTTACGGGATGAGCAGTTCTTC. It specifies CASSQDSWTGLRDEQFF. The chain joins TRBV4-3 to TRBJ2-1; 7 nucleotides line up with TRBD1. The V gene's germline CDR1 is LGHNA and CDR2 YSLEER. This CDR3 has 17 residues. V shed 0 bases and J 8 bases; nucleotides not matched to a gene: 13.

The CDR3 region is CASSPPQGRGEQYF. The CDR3 bases are TGTGCCAGCTCACCACCACAGGGTAGAGGCGAGCAGTACTTC. This chain joins TRBV18 and TRBJ2-7; D may be TRBD1 (6 bases). The CDR3 runs 14 residues. Germline lookup yields CDR1 KGHSH and CDR2 LQKENI. V lost 0 bases, J lost 6 bases, and 12 bases lay in between.

This clone was detected a few times. CDR3 region: CSVQDRAGYTF. DNA of the CDR3: TGCAGCGTGCAGGACAGGGCTGGCTACACCTTC. The V and J genes are TRBV29-1 and TRBJ1-2; 8 bases match TRBD1. Germline loops: CDR1 SQVTM, CDR2 ANQGSEA. Trimming at V came to 6 bases and at J to 7 bases, leaving 4 bases not matched to a gene. This CDR3 region has 11 residues.

The chain has TRBV5-1 and TRBJ2-1; TRBD2 matches at 10 bases. Germline-derived CDR1 and CDR2 are SGHRS and YFSETQ. The CDR3 totals 16 residues. V shed 0 bases and J 8 bases; nucleotides not matched to a gene: 8. CDR3 in amino acids: CASSLEGLAGVHEQFF. In nucleotides, the CDR3 is TGCGCCAGCAGCTTGGAGGGGCTAGCGGGAGTACATGAGCAGTTCTTC.

The rearrangement joins TRBV4-2 to TRBJ2-2; 7 positions match TRBD2. The CDR3 runs to 19 residues. With 0 bases clipped from V and 1 base from J, the junction kept 11 bases outside the gene matches. Looked up from germline, CDR1 is LGHNA and CDR2 is YNFKEQ. The CDR3 nucleotides read TGTGCCAGCAGCCAAGAGGTGGTGGCGGCTAGCGGGAACACCGGGGAGCTGTTTTTT. Amino acid sequence: CASSQEVVAASGNTGELFF.

This chain uses TRBV28 with TRBJ2-7; 11 bases match TRBD2. V gave up 3 bases and J gave up 3 bases; unmatched junction bases: 7. The CDR3 covers 16 residues. Germline CDR1 and CDR2: MDHEN and SYDVKM. The DNA of the CDR3 is TGTGCCAGCAGTTTGGTTAGGCTAGCGGGAGGCTACGAGCAGTACTTC. Its translation is CASSLVRLAGGYEQYF.

J is TRBJ2-1 and V is TRBV27; 13 nucleotides match TRBD2. J was trimmed by 6 bases and V by 11 bases; bases with no gene match: 19. Germline V gene lookup returns CDR1 MNHEY and CDR2 SMNVEV (reference sequence). CDR3 size: 18 residues. This chain's CDR3 is CAVSWTSGRDTGRNEQFF. CDR3 DNA sequence: TGTGCCGTCTCTTGGACTAGCGGGAGAGATACGGGACGCAATGAGCAGTTCTTC.

The J gene is TRBJ1-5, the V gene TRBV7-3; the D is unclear. The V gene's germline CDR1 is SGHTA and CDR2 FQGTGA. This CDR3 is built from 13 residues. V lost 5 bases to trimming and J lost 4 bases, with 9 bases between them. The CDR3 DNA follows: TGTGCCAGCAGCCGGGGTTGGAATCAGCCCCAGCATTTT. Protein sequence: CASSRGWNQPQHF.

V gene TRBV9 combines with J gene TRBJ2-7; unclear D gene. The CDR3 has 15 amino acids. The germline V gene encodes CDR1 SGDLS and CDR2 YYNGEE. Between the trimmed V and J ends, which lost 0 bases and 2 bases, there was a span of 12 bases. CDR3 DNA: TGTGCCAGCAGCGTAGGTGCAACATTTCCCTACGAGCAGTACTTC. Amino acid sequence: CASSVGATFPYEQYF.

This chain links TRBV2 with TRBJ1-2; 8 bases align to TRBD1. The CDR3 runs 14 residues. The V gene end was trimmed by 6 bases and the J gene end by 4 bases; junction bases not matched to a gene: 7. Germline CDR1 reads SNHLY; CDR2 reads FYNNEI. The CDR3 nucleotides are TGTGCCAGCAGGCGGACAGGGATCCTCTATGGCTACACCTTC. Translated: CASRRTGILYGYTF.

The chain joins TRBV4-2 to TRBJ1-3; tentative D call: TRBD1 (5 bases). This CDR3 is 15 amino acids long. Germline-derived CDR1 and CDR2 are LGHNA and YNFKEQ. V was trimmed by 4 bases and J by 4 bases, leaving 14 bases between them. The CDR3 coding sequence is TGTGCCAGCAGCCTGGGCAGGGTGGGGGGAAACACCATATATTTT. Protein: CASSLGRVGGNTIYF.

The rearrangement joins TRBV4-1 to TRBJ1-4; the D gene is possibly TRBD1 (5 bases). V lost 1 base, J lost 10 bases, and 16 bases lay in between. This CDR3 comprises 15 residues. Germline-derived CDR1 and CDR2 are MGHRA and YSYEKL. As DNA, the CDR3 is TGCGCCAGCAGCCAAGCGACAGTCATGGACGGAAAACTGTTTTTT. This translates into CASSQATVMDGKLFF.